The rows below give T cell receptor beta chains drawn from one sample of a study of blood T cell repertoires in COVID-19. Libraries were prepared by immunoSEQ multiplex PCR; TCRdb keeps only in-frame clonotypes and omits some of them. Of approximately 400,000 clones listed, 70% to 90% were seen once; the top ten hold roughly 12%. Sample: peripheral blood. The receptor set was obtained from a woman in her forties or fifties with COVID-19, enrolled during active disease. Each CDR3 is given with its conserved first and last residue. The order of the fields is J gene, V gene, CDR3 protein.

j_gene: TRBJ1-5; v_gene: TRBV12-3/TRBV12-4; CDR3aa: CASSFSEDQPQHF
j_gene: TRBJ1-6; v_gene: TRBV30; CDR3aa: CALGGTPIPPLHF
j_gene: TRBJ1-2; v_gene: TRBV6-5; CDR3aa: CASTFDRRDYGYTF
j_gene: TRBJ2-6; v_gene: TRBV19; CDR3aa: CASSTQGASFSGANVLTF
j_gene: TRBJ1-6; v_gene: TRBV28; CDR3aa: CASSANVAEGSPLHF
j_gene: TRBJ2-2; v_gene: TRBV2; CDR3aa: CASSSPGTGNTGELFF
j_gene: TRBJ1-1; v_gene: TRBV10-1; CDR3aa: CASRSLEAPMNTEAFF
j_gene: TRBJ1-2; v_gene: TRBV5-5; CDR3aa: CASSLEWLGYTF
j_gene: TRBJ1-1; v_gene: TRBV14; CDR3aa: CASSDNRGLYTEAFF
j_gene: TRBJ1-1; v_gene: TRBV28; CDR3aa: CASSLNMAGGDTEAFF
j_gene: TRBJ1-2; v_gene: TRBV29-1; CDR3aa: CSVGALTGHGYTF
j_gene: TRBJ1-2; v_gene: TRBV12-3/TRBV12-4; CDR3aa: CASSLGREYGYTF
j_gene: TRBJ2-7; v_gene: TRBV4-1; CDR3aa: CASSQDTGAYEQYF
j_gene: TRBJ2-5; v_gene: TRBV5-1; CDR3aa: CASSLMGAGETQYF
j_gene: TRBJ1-1; v_gene: TRBV29-1; CDR3aa: CSVSRDMNTEAFF
j_gene: TRBJ1-2; v_gene: TRBV2; CDR3aa: CASGAPKDTGYTF
j_gene: TRBJ2-3; v_gene: TRBV24-1; CDR3aa: CATSDQRDGGLEDTQYF
j_gene: TRBJ1-6; v_gene: TRBV4-2; CDR3aa: CASSQDGREGSPLHF
j_gene: TRBJ1-1; v_gene: TRBV29-1; CDR3aa: CSVGPARQGTEAFF
j_gene: TRBJ1-6; v_gene: TRBV9; CDR3aa: CASSSGQWPLNSPLHF
j_gene: TRBJ1-1; v_gene: TRBV7-9; CDR3aa: CASSRSDSPPEAFF
j_gene: TRBJ1-1; v_gene: TRBV6-5; CDR3aa: CASSYGQSLNTEAFF
j_gene: TRBJ2-7; v_gene: TRBV28; CDR3aa: CASNLGGFTFYEQYF
j_gene: TRBJ1-1; v_gene: TRBV11-2; CDR3aa: CASSLGQALGAFF
j_gene: TRBJ1-2; v_gene: TRBV28; CDR3aa: CASSLWLRGTGLGYTF
j_gene: TRBJ2-2; v_gene: TRBV30; CDR3aa: CAWRWDSEGTGELFF
j_gene: TRBJ2-7; v_gene: TRBV5-4; CDR3aa: CASSPSVGGGEQYF
j_gene: TRBJ2-2; v_gene: TRBV6-6; CDR3aa: CASSPGLALNTGELFF
j_gene: TRBJ1-2; v_gene: TRBV7-8; CDR3aa: CASSPGQGLGYTF
j_gene: TRBJ1-5; v_gene: TRBV7-2; CDR3aa: CASSLVRDQPQHF
j_gene: TRBJ2-5; v_gene: TRBV7-9; CDR3aa: CASRKGLAGARYQETQYF
j_gene: TRBJ1-2; v_gene: TRBV5-1; CDR3aa: CASSPPTDRDVRGTF
j_gene: TRBJ1-5; v_gene: TRBV18; CDR3aa: CASSPESDQPQHF
j_gene: TRBJ1-2; v_gene: TRBV28; CDR3aa: CASSSGSLRVYGYTF
j_gene: TRBJ1-1; v_gene: TRBV14; CDR3aa: CASSIQGGTEAFF
j_gene: TRBJ2-5; v_gene: TRBV9; CDR3aa: CASSPAGTSGEETQYF
j_gene: TRBJ2-7; v_gene: TRBV5-4; CDR3aa: CASSVTGDNYEQYF
j_gene: TRBJ1-2; v_gene: TRBV12-3/TRBV12-4; CDR3aa: CATERGSGYTF
j_gene: TRBJ1-4; v_gene: TRBV12-3/TRBV12-4; CDR3aa: CASSLYRGTLFF
j_gene: TRBJ1-1; v_gene: TRBV4-2; CDR3aa: CASSEGAGALNTEAFF
j_gene: TRBJ2-1; v_gene: TRBV27; CDR3aa: CASSSFPAAFANEQFF
j_gene: TRBJ1-1; v_gene: TRBV12-3/TRBV12-4; CDR3aa: CASSYPGLEAFF
j_gene: TRBJ1-2; v_gene: TRBV5-1; CDR3aa: CASSSDSSSANYGYTF
j_gene: TRBJ2-7; v_gene: TRBV9; CDR3aa: CASSSTGVEQYF
j_gene: TRBJ2-2; v_gene: TRBV30; CDR3aa: CAWTGGTITGELFF
j_gene: TRBJ2-7; v_gene: TRBV6-5; CDR3aa: CASVDYYEQYF
j_gene: TRBJ1-5; v_gene: TRBV19; CDR3aa: CASSIGNSNQPQHF
j_gene: TRBJ1-2; v_gene: TRBV4-1; CDR3aa: CASSLIQGAAYGYTF
j_gene: TRBJ2-1; v_gene: TRBV2; CDR3aa: CASSEGTGSYNEQFF